This T cell receptor beta chain was observed in a study of Ad26.COV2.S vaccination and SARS-CoV-2 variants. Study in general: Ad26.COV2.S given intramuscularly, once or twice 56 days apart.

Study-level points and caveats: For non-spike TCRs, breadth in vaccine recipients resembled that in placebo recipients.

Treatment given: about 20 received Ad26.COV2.S at low or high dose, single or two shots; about 5 received placebo; per-sample allocation not given. Specimens were obtained on day 63 following the first vaccine or placebo injection. Per the germline V gene, CDR1 is SEHNR and CDR2 is FQNEAQ (reference sequence). Trimming took 3 bases from V and 2 from J, leaving 14 bases between them. This CDR3 region has 15 residues. This table comes from immunoSEQ multiplex PCR, and its TCRdb copy is limited to in-frame clones, with some not included. Counted here are 300,000 to 450,000 clones, about 85% occurring once; the ten biggest clones make up 3% to 4%. As for this clone: Its target is not known.

The rearrangement uses TRBV7-9 and TRBJ2-7, with D possibly TRBD2 on 6 matching bases. The specimen was peripheral blood, collected in a trial of Ad26.COV2.S vaccine versus placebo. The source is a person between 18 and 65 years old who received the Ad26.COV2.S COVID-19 vaccine or a placebo. CDR3 nucleotide sequence: TGTGCCAGCAGCTTGGAGGGGAGTCCCCCCTACGAGCAGTACTTC. Translation: CASSLEGSPPYEQYF.